This entry describes one TCR beta chain. The antigen is not known. The data are from a study of OX40 agonist ivuxolimab in advanced cancers. Study in general: 30% to 40% of patients had received prior checkpoint inhibitor therapy. Study-level results: Clones of CD4+ and CD8+ blood T cells grew by week 6 at doses of 0.1 to 3.0 mg/kg.

The germline V and J ends were trimmed by 3 bases and 0 bases, with 19 bases remaining between them. The V gene's germline CDR1 is MNHEY and CDR2 SMNVEV (reference sequence). The CDR3 loop spans 18 amino acids. Sequenced by immunoSEQ multiplex PCR; TCRdb stores in-frame clones only, minus some. The repertoire includes some 15,000 clones, about 81% of them detected once, and around two fifths sits in the top ten. J is TRBJ2-3 and V is TRBV27, with a possible D match to TRBD1 (7 bases). The TCR comes from an adult with an advanced solid tumor such as melanoma, head and neck, liver or kidney cancer. The material sequenced was CD4+ or CD8+ T cells sorted from blood, taken in a trial of the OX40 agonist ivuxolimab. CDR3 bases: TGTGCCAGCAGTTTTCTCCCAGGGGGGACTTTTAGCACAGATACGCAGTATTTT. Residues: CASSFLPGGTFSTDTQYF.